This T cell receptor (beta chain) originates from a study of CD8 T cells in ankylosing spondylitis. Points from the study as a whole: Significant enrichment of disease-linked clones was reportedly seen in matched ankylosing spondylitis synovial fluid. Seemingly characteristic of ankylosing spondylitis blood was a TCR beta motif consisting of under ten highly homologous variants. Previous work reported some of these motif variants in the synovial fluid and blood of reactive arthritis.

Making use of molecular barcodes, quantitative 5'-RACE generated TCR beta libraries. MiXCR, applied by TCRdb to the 5' RACE reads, yields one record per CDR3 protein. The sample yields hundreds of thousands of distinct CDR3 sequences, approximately 12% seen once. About this clonotype itself: What it binds is unknown.

The CDR3 sequence is 15 residues long. J was trimmed by 5 bases and V by 2 bases; bases with no gene match: 3. Germline lookup yields CDR1 MGHRA and CDR2 YSYEKL. This receptor was identified in a male donor with ankylosing spondylitis. This chain links TRBV4-1 with TRBJ1-4; TRBD1 agrees at 9 bases. Material: blood, either unsorted or a sorted T cell fraction (not recorded which). The CDR3 protein is CASSQTGTGNEKLFF. The CDR3 DNA sequence: TGCGCCAGCAGCCAAACCGGGACAGGGAATGAAAAACTGTTTTTT.